Listed below are T cell receptor beta chains from one sample, sequenced in a study of blood T cells in healthy people across ages. TCRdb reprocessed the 5' RACE reads via MiXCR and lists one record per CDR3 protein. The table lists about 730,000 distinct CDR3 sequences, roughly 41% of them singletons. Source material: blood. The source of these receptors is a woman aged 60-75 years in good health. CDR3s include the opening cysteine and the closing phenylalanine or tryptophan.

j_call	v_call	cdr3_aa
TRBJ2-3	TRBV28	CASSLGGSEGTQYF
TRBJ1-5	TRBV20-1	CSARDKYSNQPQHF
TRBJ2-1	TRBV3-1	CASSQEGGHPNEQFF
TRBJ1-3	TRBV5-6	CASNPTDTNTIYF
-	TRBV5-1	CASSLIPGQGDNEQYF
TRBJ1-2	TRBV29-1	CSVEGTNNALNYGYTF
TRBJ2-7	TRBV29-1	CSVQPEDRGSLTYEQYF
TRBJ1-2	TRBV20-1	CSARHLTGGYGYTF
TRBJ1-4	TRBV3-1	CASRSGTATNKKLFF
TRBJ2-5	TRBV20-1	CSAQPLAGGQETQYF
TRBJ2-3	TRBV7-2	CASSLVVGGGAPDTQYF
TRBJ1-6	TRBV19	CAGEGQGQSPLHF
TRBJ2-5	TRBV20-1	CSVTYQETQYF